Detailed here is one T cell receptor (beta chain). This record belongs to a study of blood T cell repertoires in COVID-19. Study at large: COVID-19 samples, acute and convalescent, were from the United States, Italy and Spain. T cells, B-cell-depleted T cells, or PBMCs supplied cDNA or gDNA.

Germline loops: CDR1 SGHDT, CDR2 YYEEEE. The CDR3 sequence is 14 residues long. The V gene end was trimmed by 3 bases and the J gene end by 6 bases; junction bases not matched to a gene: 7. In the authors' methods: Amplified reference gene primers provided the basis for estimating nucleated cell counts. Assay: immunoSEQ multiplex PCR; the TCRdb copy retains only in-frame clones and omits some. V and J calls and clone size are as listed in that table; D and trimming were resolved from the DNA. The top ten hold under 8.5% of the sample, which has around 180,000 clones, 84% seen once. Source material: peripheral blood. This TCR came from a human donor in a cohort sampled during active COVID-19. The chain recombines TRBV5-6 with TRBJ2-7; 9 nucleotides agree with TRBD1. The DNA of the CDR3 is TGTGCCAGCAGCTCGGGGACAGGGAATGGCGAGCAGTACTTC. This sequence encodes CASSSGTGNGEQYF.